Given below is one T cell receptor (beta chain) in context. One base away lies a much larger clone, so this may be a sequencing read error. This library used approximately 0.4 ug RNA and molecular barcoded adaptors spanning alpha/delta and beta/gamma chains. TCRdb reprocessed the reads with MiXCR, giving one entry per CDR3 protein. The sample consists of more than 30,000 distinct CDR3 sequences, around 13% of them appearing once. The CDR3 sequence is 12 residues long. Germline CDR1 and CDR2: MDHEN and SYDVKM. The entry originates in a study of read filtering for tumor transcriptome and immune sequencing. Study background: Mean patient age was approximately 66 years, range about 45 to 90; around 17 male, around 15 female. Whole-transcriptome libraries were prepared after DNase treatment.

The sequencing sample was made of a population of CD138-negative cells sorted from bone marrow. The chain has TRBV28 and TRBJ2-4; D remains ambiguous. The sequence came from a donor at least 40 years old with multiple myeloma. CDR3 in DNA: TGTGCCTGTCTGGACCAAGAAAACACTCAGTACTTC. Translating gives CACLDQENTQYF.